The sequence of this T cell receptor beta chain was determined in a study of post-analysis software for immune sequencing data. Findings and limits, study-wide: TRBV segments more frequent in patients than in controls numbered several and included TRBV5-6, TRBV5-1 and TRBV20-1. Normalized Chao1 diversity in multiple sclerosis patients fell significantly below that of controls.

The CDR3 extends over 13 amino acids. Losses at the gene ends were 5 bases for V and 5 bases for J; bases not matched to a gene: 5. From germline, CDR1 is SGHVT and CDR2 SQSDAQ. Comments on this clonotype: Its antigen is unknown.

Unique molecular identifiers were present in the TCR beta cDNA libraries. Using its own MiXCR run on the PCR reads, TCRdb lists one record per CDR3 protein. This sample has some 700,000 distinct CDR3 sequences, with approximately 60% found just once. The chain recombines TRBV7-4 with TRBJ2-7, with 8 bases aligning to TRBD1. Specimen: blood. The sequence was obtained from a girl under 10 years old with multiple sclerosis. CDR3 region: CASSPAGQDEQYF. CDR3 nucleotides: TGTGCCAGCAGCCCGGCGGGACAGGACGAGCAGTACTTC. Complete variable domain (other parts from reference TRBV7-4 and TRBJ2-7): GAGVSQSPRYKVAKRGRDVALRCDSISGHVTLYWYRQTLGQGSEVLTYSQSDAQRDKSGRPSGRFSAERPERSVSTLKIQRTEQGDSAVYLCASSPAGQDEQYFGPGTRLTVT.